Below are 13 T cell receptor beta chains sequenced from a single sample in a study of cytomegalovirus exposure and HLA in healthy donors. Sequenced by immunoSEQ multiplex PCR; TCRdb stores in-frame clones only, minus some. This table has about 150,000 clones, more than 85% appearing once. Sequenced material: PBMCs. The receptors here all came from a man in his late teens or twenties in good health and CMV-seronegative.

The CDR3 DNA reads TGTGCCAGCAGCTTATCCCGGACAGCTTTCGTGGCAGATACGCAGTATTTT. Translation gives CASSLSRTAFVADTQYF. The rearrangement joins TRBV13 to TRBJ2-3, with D possibly TRBD1 on 6 matching bases. CDR3 length: 17 amino acids. V was pared by 2 bases and J by 4 bases, with 19 bases between. CDR1 is PRHDT and CDR2 is FYEKMQ in the germline V gene (reference sequence).

V gene TRBV4-1 combines with J gene TRBJ1-1; D unresolved. CDR3 length: 15 residues. Germline CDR1 is MGHRA and CDR2 is YSYEKL. The V and J ends lost 0 bases and 1 base respectively, with 9 bases between them. DNA of the CDR3: TGCGCCAGCAGCCAAGATGAGGGAACGAACACTGAAGCTTTCTTT. Translation: CASSQDEGTNTEAFF.

This rearrangement joins TRBV18 to TRBJ2-2, with D perhaps TRBD2 (5 bases). V lost 6 bases to trimming and J lost 0 bases, with 8 bases between them. CDR3 length: 14 residues. The germline V gene has CDR1 KGHSH and CDR2 LQKENI. The CDR3, as DNA: TGTGCCAGCTCCGGGGTAACGAACACCGGGGAGCTGTTTTTT. Amino acid sequence: CASSGVTNTGELFF.

This chain connects TRBV5-1 to TRBJ2-5; 13 bases line up with TRBD2. CDR3 length: 17 amino acids. CDR1 and CDR2 (germline): SGHRS, YFSETQ. V lost 3 bases to trimming and J lost 4 bases; unmatched junction nucleotides: 9. The CDR3 region is CASSSSFGLAGAETQYF. In DNA form, the CDR3 reads TGCGCCAGCAGCTCTTCATTCGGACTAGCGGGAGCAGAGACCCAGTACTTC.

This chain connects TRBV4-1 to TRBJ2-2; D might be TRBD1 (5 bases). The CDR3 is 15 residues long. V was trimmed by 6 bases and J by 8 bases, leaving 19 bases between them. Germline V lookup: CDR1 MGHRA, CDR2 YSYEKL. CDR3 amino acids: CASRTLGQLEGELFF. The CDR3 DNA sequence: TGCGCCAGCAGGACTCTGGGGCAGCTGGAAGGGGAGCTGTTTTTT.

The chain joins TRBV29-1 to TRBJ2-7, with TRBD2 identical over 9 bases. Trimming took 5 bases from V and 10 from J; bases not matched to a gene: 9. The CDR3 is made up of 12 amino acids. The germline V gene encodes CDR1 SQVTM and CDR2 ANQGSEA. The CDR3 coding sequence is TGCAGCGTTCAGCTTCTAGCGGGGACTCAGTACGTC. It encodes CSVQLLAGTQYV.

The V gene is TRBV6-4, the J gene TRBJ2-6; D perhaps matches TRBD1 (5 bases). Germline V CDR1 and CDR2: MRHNA, SNTAGT. V lost 5 bases and J lost 1, with 6 bases in between. The CDR3 has 14 amino acids. The CDR3 region is CASSPGSGANVLTF. CDR3 sequence (DNA): TGTGCCAGCAGTCCAGGGTCTGGGGCCAACGTCCTGACTTTC.

The chain employs TRBV2 and TRBJ2-3, with 15 bases identical to TRBD2. CDR1 is SNHLY, CDR2 FYNNEI, per germline. The CDR3 covers 18 residues. V shed 8 bases, J shed 0 bases, and the junction held 9 bases outside the gene matches. CDR3 nucleotide sequence: TGTGCCAGCGCCCACAGGACTAGCGGGGGGGCTAGCACAGATACGCAGTATTTT. It translates to CASAHRTSGGASTDTQYF.

This chain uses TRBV7-9 with TRBJ2-7; TRBD1 matches at 7 bases. The J segment lost 10 bases and the V segment lost 8 bases, leaving 8 bases of the junction unmatched. Germline CDR1 and CDR2: SEHNR and FQNEAQ (reference sequence). This CDR3 comprises 11 residues. CDR3 residues: CASSRQGFQYF. CDR3 coding DNA: TGTGCCAGCTCCCGACAGGGCTTTCAGTACTTC.

V gene TRBV19 combines with J gene TRBJ1-2, with D maybe TRBD1 (5 bases). Germline V gene lookup returns CDR1 LNHDA and CDR2 SQIVND (reference sequence). Trimming left V 4 bases short and J 3 bases short, with 9 bases between. The CDR3 has 13 amino acids. The CDR3, as DNA: TGTGCCAGTAGTAAGACAGCATACTATGGCTACACCTTC. It codes for CASSKTAYYGYTF.

This clone came up a few times. The V and J genes are TRBV6-1 and TRBJ1-5; TRBD1 aligns across 9 bases. The CDR3 extends over 14 amino acids. The ends lost 7 bases at V and 1 base at J; junction bases unmatched: 2. Germline loops: CDR1 MNHNS, CDR2 SASEGT. The CDR3 coding sequence is TGTGCCAGCAAGACAGGGGGGAGCAATCAGCCCCAGCATTTT. It is translated as CASKTGGSNQPQHF.

The genes are TRBV7-2 and TRBJ2-1; a weak D match, TRBD2 (5 bases). Trimming left V 4 bases short and J 7 bases short, with 23 bases between. The CDR3 sequence is 17 residues long. Germline CDR1 is SGHTA and CDR2 is FQGNSA. The chain's CDR3 is CASSSQIGEGRVNEQFF. As DNA, the CDR3 is TGTGCCAGCAGCTCGCAAATTGGAGAGGGCCGTGTGAATGAGCAGTTCTTC.

Here the CDR3 reads CASSDGYAGEKLFF. The CDR3 region has the DNA TGTGCCAGCAGCGATGGTTACGCCGGGGAAAAACTGTTTTTT. V gene TRBV5-4 combines with J gene TRBJ1-4, with D unclear. Germline assignment: CDR1 SGHNT and CDR2 YYREEE (reference sequence). The CDR3 spans 14 residues. The V end was cut by 4 bases, the J end by 8 bases, with 15 bases between.